These 29 T cell receptor beta chains originate from one sample sequenced in a study of cytomegalovirus exposure and HLA in healthy donors. Profiled with immunoSEQ multiplex PCR; TCRdb holds only in-frame clones, not every one. The sample lists some 170,000 clones; roughly 86% were seen once. The sample taken for sequencing was PBMCs. The receptor set was obtained from a man younger than 30 in good health and CMV-seropositive.

This chain joins TRBV5-1 and TRBJ1-5; 7 nucleotides match TRBD1. Germline-derived CDR1 and CDR2 are SGHRS and YFSETQ. The CDR3 consists of 15 residues. The V and J ends lost 4 bases and 5 bases, in that order; junction bases with no gene match: 9. The CDR3 spells CASSPGTVFDQPQHF. CDR3 bases: TGCGCCAGCAGCCCGGGGACAGTTTTCGATCAGCCCCAGCATTTT.

The V call is TRBV5-4, the J call TRBJ2-1; the D is unclear. This CDR3 region has 13 residues. The germline CDR1 and CDR2 sequences are SGHNT and YYREEE (reference sequence). V gave up 0 bases and J gave up 7 bases, with 8 bases separating them. CDR3 in DNA: TGTGCCAGCAGCTTGGCAACTTTTAATGAGCAGTTCTTC. Protein sequence: CASSLATFNEQFF.

V gene TRBV19 combines with J gene TRBJ1-1; possibly TRBD1 for D (5 bases). The CDR3 is 13 residues long. The germline gives CDR1 LNHDA, CDR2 SQIVND (reference sequence). Trimming removed 3 bases from V and 3 bases from J, with 8 bases in between. This CDR3 reads CASSIVGDTEAFF. The CDR3 bases are TGTGCCAGTAGTATCGTAGGGGACACTGAAGCTTTCTTT. Full variable domain (outside the CDR3, taken from reference TRBV19 and TRBJ1-1): DGGITQSPKYLFRKEGQNVTLSCEQNLNHDAMYWYRQDPGQGLRLIYYSQIVNDFQKGDIAEGYSVSREKKESFPLTVTSAQKNPTAFYLCASSIVGDTEAFFGQGTRLTVV.

This rearrangement joins TRBV7-9 to TRBJ1-2, with TRBD1 matching 7 bases. CDR1 and CDR2 from the germline V gene are SEHNR and FQNEAQ (reference sequence). The CDR3 has 17 amino acids. V lost 7 bases to trimming and J lost 2 bases; unmatched junction nucleotides: 16. The CDR3: CASTNPGQSDRNYGYTF. The DNA of the CDR3 is TGTGCCAGCACCAACCCGGGACAGTCCGATCGCAACTATGGCTACACCTTC.

The V and J genes are TRBV9 and TRBJ2-1, with 7 bases that match TRBD2. The length of the CDR3 is 16 residues. The germline V gene encodes CDR1 SGDLS and CDR2 YYNGEE. With 5 bases clipped from V and 2 bases from J, the junction kept 10 bases outside the gene matches. The CDR3 sequence is CASSPTGGSAYNEQFF. CDR3 in DNA: TGTGCCAGCAGTCCGACCGGCGGGAGCGCCTACAATGAGCAGTTCTTC.

This clone has a single count. The chain links TRBV28 to TRBJ2-3; no definite D call. V lost 6 bases, J lost 3 bases, and 16 bases lay in between. The CDR3 consists of 15 residues. Germline CDR1 MDHEN, CDR2 SYDVKM. The CDR3 DNA sequence: TGTGCCAGCAGCGGAGAGACTCCCTCGACAGATACGCAGTATTTT. This sequence encodes CASSGETPSTDTQYF.

This chain joins TRBV5-1 and TRBJ2-5; D call uncertain. There are 14 residues in the CDR3. Trimming left V 4 bases short and J 3 bases short, with 13 bases between. Germline lookup yields CDR1 SGHRS and CDR2 YFSETQ. In DNA form, the CDR3 reads TGCGCCAGCAGCACCGGGTCAACCGAAGAGACCCAGTACTTC. Its protein is CASSTGSTEETQYF.

The rearrangement uses TRBV7-2 and TRBJ2-3, with D possibly being TRBD1 (5 bases). V gave up 1 base and J gave up 6 bases, with 11 bases separating them. Germline assignment: CDR1 SGHTA and CDR2 FQGNSA. This CDR3 contains 14 residues. CDR3 sequence reads: CASSLGRGRDTQYF. For the CDR3, the DNA is TGTGCCAGCAGCTTAGGAAGGGGCAGGGATACGCAGTATTTT.

The genes are TRBV7-6 and TRBJ2-7; unclear D gene. The V end was cut by 4 bases, the J end by 3 bases, with 13 bases between. This CDR3 has 14 amino acids. Germline-derived CDR1 and CDR2 are SGHVS and FNYEAQ. CDR3 protein: CASSSEEIGYEQYF. CDR3 in DNA: TGTGCCAGCAGCTCCGAGGAAATTGGCTACGAGCAGTACTTC.

The J gene is TRBJ2-7, the V gene TRBV9, with 10 bases identical to TRBD2. Trimming removed 0 bases from V and 4 bases from J; junction bases left unmatched: 4. CDR3 length: 15 residues. In germline, CDR1 is SGDLS, CDR2 YYNGEE. The CDR3 region is CASSVAASGGYEQYF. In nucleotides, the CDR3 is TGTGCCAGCAGCGTAGCGGCTAGCGGGGGATACGAGCAGTACTTC.

The gene calls are TRBV12-1 and TRBJ1-1. TRBV12-1 has pseudogene status. This CDR3 has 14 amino acids. In DNA, the CDR3 is TGTGCCAGCAGCTTTGCGCCGGCAGGAGGTGAAGCTTTCTTT. Its translation: CASSFAPAGGEAFF.

The chain carries TRBV4-3 and TRBJ2-7; D possibly corresponds to TRBD1 (6 bases). Germline CDR1 is LGHNA and CDR2 is YSLEER. The CDR3 totals 15 residues. The V gene lost 4 bases and the J gene lost 1 base, with 14 bases spanning the gap. CDR3 coding DNA: TGCGCCAGCAGCCCAAGTAACACAGGGTCCTACGAGCAGTACTTC. Its translation is CASSPSNTGSYEQYF.

This clone was observed a single time. The chain carries TRBV13 and TRBJ2-1; no reliable D call. Germline lookup yields CDR1 PRHDT and CDR2 FYEKMQ (reference sequence). The CDR3 consists of 12 residues. Deletions cut 0 bases from V and 9 bases from J, with 6 bases between. The CDR3 reads CASSLGPREQFF. The DNA for the CDR3 is TGTGCCAGCAGCTTAGGCCCCCGTGAGCAGTTCTTC.

This clone has only one observation. Other DNA variants within this sample encode the same CDR3. The chain is built from TRBV19 and TRBJ2-7; 11 bases map to TRBD2. The CDR3 is 14 residues long. V shed 1 base and J 4 bases; nucleotides not matched to a gene: 0. In germline, CDR1 is LNHDA, CDR2 SQIVND (reference sequence). CDR3 sequence (DNA): TGTGCCAGTAGTATAGGACTAGCGGGGTACGAGCAGTACTTC. The encoded protein is CASSIGLAGYEQYF.

The J gene is TRBJ1-1, the V gene TRBV19; 7 bases map to TRBD1. The CDR3 loop spans 15 amino acids. Germline CDR1 is LNHDA and CDR2 is SQIVND (reference sequence). V lost 5 bases and J lost 0; bases outside the gene matches: 6. The CDR3 sequence: CASSGGTALNTEAFF. DNA for the CDR3: TGTGCCAGTAGTGGGGGGACAGCCTTGAACACTGAAGCTTTCTTT.

The V and J genes are TRBV7-9 and TRBJ2-5, with unresolved D. The germline gives CDR1 SEHNR, CDR2 FQNEAQ (reference sequence). Trimming removed 8 bases from V and 4 bases from J, with 8 bases in between. The CDR3 length is 11 residues. The CDR3 sequence: CASVLGETQYF. The CDR3 DNA reads TGTGCCAGCGTTCTAGGAGAGACCCAGTACTTC.

This clone was recorded once. CDR3 DNA sequence: TGTGCCAGCAGCAGGTGGGCAGGGATGGGGCAGCCCCAGCATTTT. It encodes CASSRWAGMGQPQHF. This chain links TRBV9 with TRBJ1-5, with a weak D call TRBD1 (5 bases). CDR3 length equals 15 residues. Germline V gene lookup returns CDR1 SGDLS and CDR2 YYNGEE. Deletions cut 4 bases from V and 7 bases from J, with 18 bases between.

The chain uses TRBV15 and TRBJ2-5; D possibly corresponds to TRBD1 (5 bases). The V end lost 0 bases, the J end lost 1 base, and 9 bases lay between the germline ends. CDR3 length equals 15 residues. Germline-derived CDR1 and CDR2 are LNHNV and YYDKDF (reference sequence). This CDR3 reads CATSRDLGVQETQYF. The CDR3, as DNA: TGTGCCACCAGCAGAGACCTAGGGGTCCAAGAGACCCAGTACTTC. Complete variable domain (other parts from reference TRBV15 and TRBJ2-5): DAMVIQNPRYQVTQFGKPVTLSCSQTLNHNVMYWYQQKSSQAPKLLFHYYDKDFNNEADTPDNFQSRRPNTSFCFLDIRSPGLGDTAMYLCATSRDLGVQETQYFGPGTRLLVL.

The J gene is TRBJ2-1, the V gene TRBV19; 9 bases are shared with TRBD2. The CDR3 length is 15 residues. CDR1 is LNHDA and CDR2 is SQIVND in the germline V gene (reference sequence). Trimming removed 3 bases from V and 6 bases from J; junction bases left unmatched: 6. The CDR3 loop is CASSILAGRANEQFF. The CDR3 bases are TGTGCCAGTAGTATCCTAGCGGGGAGGGCCAATGAGCAGTTCTTC.

The genes are TRBV4-1 and TRBJ2-1, with 7 bases lining up with TRBD2. The CDR3 has 12 amino acids. CDR1 and CDR2 (germline): MGHRA, YSYEKL. J gave up 8 bases and V 5 bases, and 3 bases lay outside the gene matches. CDR3 sequence: CASSGGGDEQFF. As DNA, the CDR3 is TGCGCCAGCAGCGGGGGAGGGGATGAGCAGTTCTTC.

V and J are TRBV18 and TRBJ2-7, with a weak D call TRBD1 (5 bases). The CDR3 covers 15 residues. V dropped 2 bases and J dropped 6 bases, with 17 bases sitting between them. CDR1 and CDR2 from the germline V gene are KGHSH and LQKENI. CDR3 in amino acids: CASSPGGSRTSEQYF. CDR3 sequence (DNA): TGTGCCAGCTCACCAGGCGGCAGTAGGACATCCGAGCAGTACTTC.

The genes are TRBV4-3 and TRBJ1-1; 8 bases align to TRBD1. Germline V gene sequence: CDR1 LGHNA, CDR2 YSLEER. The junction had 8 bases not matched to a gene; V was cut back by 0 bases and J by 8 bases. The CDR3 runs to 15 residues. The CDR3 region is CASSQEPSGQGEAFF. The CDR3 bases are TGCGCCAGCAGCCAAGAACCGTCCGGACAGGGAGAAGCTTTCTTT.

V and J are TRBV6-1 and TRBJ2-5; possible D gene TRBD2, 6 bases. V was pared by 8 bases and J by 5 bases, with 21 bases between. Germline V gives CDR1 MNHNS, CDR2 SASEGT. The CDR3 has 15 amino acids. DNA for the CDR3: TGTGCCAGCGGGAGGATGGGGCAGGCTGGGGAGACCCAGTACTTC. Translating it yields CASGRMGQAGETQYF.

The chain couples TRBV11-2 to TRBJ2-3; D call uncertain. Trimming left V 4 bases short and J 5 bases short, with 10 bases between. This CDR3 comprises 13 residues. The germline CDR1 and CDR2 sequences are SGHAT and FQNNGV. The CDR3 DNA reads as TGTGCCAGCAGCTCGGGTTTTGGAGATACGCAGTATTTT. Protein sequence: CASSSGFGDTQYF.

This clone was observed once. The chain uses TRBV7-3 and TRBJ2-7; 8 bases align to TRBD1. The CDR3 covers 15 residues. The V gene end was trimmed by 3 bases and the J gene end by 1 base; junction bases not matched to a gene: 5. CDR1 is SGHTA and CDR2 is FQGTGA in the germline V gene. As DNA, the CDR3 is TGTGCCAGCAGCTTCGGACAGGGACCGTCCTACGAGCAGTACTTC. It yields the protein CASSFGQGPSYEQYF.

Written as DNA, the CDR3 is TGTGCCAGTAGGGACAGAAGCACAGATACGCAGTATTTT. It translates to CASRDRSTDTQYF. The chain couples TRBV25-1 to TRBJ2-3; 7 positions match TRBD1. Germline CDR1 reads MGHDK; CDR2 reads SYGVNS. This CDR3 contains 13 residues. V trimming: 9 bases; J trimming: 0 bases; junction bases outside the gene matches: 3. Complete variable domain (other parts from reference TRBV25-1 and TRBJ2-3): EADIYQTPRYLVIGTGKKITLECSQTMGHDKMYWYQQDPGMELHLIHYSYGVNSTEKGDLSSESTVSRIRTEHFPLTLESARPSHTSQYLCASRDRSTDTQYFGPGTRLTVL.

V and J are TRBV18 and TRBJ2-7; tentatively, D is TRBD2 (6 bases). The length of the CDR3 is 14 residues. From germline, CDR1 is KGHSH and CDR2 LQKENI. Trimming took 3 bases from V and 4 from J, leaving 13 bases between them. The CDR3 sequence: CASSPNKGLYEQYF. DNA for the CDR3: TGTGCCAGCTCACCGAACAAGGGACTTTACGAGCAGTACTTC.

This chain's CDR3 is CASSYRLLTEAFF. CDR3 DNA sequence: TGTGCCAGCAGCTACAGGCTGTTGACTGAAGCTTTCTTT. V usage is TRBV7-2 and J usage is TRBJ1-1; TRBD1 is a possible D gene (5 bases). Per the germline V gene, CDR1 is SGHTA and CDR2 is FQGNSA. V was trimmed by 4 bases and J by 5 bases, leaving 11 bases between them. The CDR3 totals 13 residues.

This rearrangement joins TRBV14 to TRBJ1-1; D remains unclear. Trimming took off 5 bases at V and 5 bases at J, with 21 bases between the two ends. Per the germline V gene, CDR1 is SGHDN and CDR2 is FVKESK. The CDR3 length is 16 residues. CDR3 DNA: TGTGCCAGCAGCGTCGGCAGAGGAACGGAGGGAACTGAAGCTTTCTTT. Translated: CASSVGRGTEGTEAFF. The full variable domain, rest sourced from reference TRBV14 and TRBJ1-1, is EAGVTQFPSHSVIEKGQTVTLRCDPISGHDNLYWYRRVMGKEIKFLLHFVKESKQDESGMPNNRFLAERTGGTYSTLKVQPAELEDSGVYFCASSVGRGTEGTEAFFGQGTRLTVV.